What follows are 32 T cell receptor beta chains derived from one specimen sequenced in a study of technical replicates of blood from a handful of donors. This table comes from immunoSEQ multiplex PCR, and its TCRdb copy is limited to in-frame clones, with some not included. The sample records approximately 75,000 clones, approximately 96% being singletons. The sequenced sample consisted of T cells isolated from PBMCs. Receptors originate from a human donor in good health.

CDR3 sequence reads: CASSFYGQPSNTGELFF. The CDR3 coding sequence is TGTGCCAGCAGCTTCTACGGACAGCCCTCGAACACCGGGGAGCTGTTTTTT. This sequence joins TRBV5-5 and TRBJ2-2; tentative D call: TRBD1 (6 bases). CDR1 is SGHKS and CDR2 is YYEKEE in the germline V gene (reference sequence). The CDR3 is 17 amino acids. The V gene lost 2 bases and the J gene lost 0 bases, with 14 bases spanning the gap.

V is TRBV6-5 and J is TRBJ2-7, with TRBD2 matching over 7 bases. Germline lookup yields CDR1 MNHEY and CDR2 SVGAGI. The CDR3 spans 15 residues. The V and J ends lost 3 bases and 1 base, in that order; junction bases with no gene match: 6. The chain's CDR3 is CASSYGSGSSYEQYF. The DNA for the CDR3 is TGTGCCAGCAGTTATGGTAGCGGGTCTTCCTACGAGCAGTACTTC.

Only one count was recorded for this clone. The chain links TRBV5-1 to TRBJ2-1; TRBD2 aligns across 10 bases. CDR1 is SGHRS, CDR2 YFSETQ, per germline. After removal of 1 base from V and 3 bases from J, the junction contained 10 bases not matched to a gene. The CDR3 extends over 18 amino acids. CDR3 region: CASSLSVAGGTYYNEQFF. The DNA of the CDR3 is TGCGCCAGCAGCTTGTCTGTAGCGGGAGGAACGTACTACAATGAGCAGTTCTTC.

The chain combines TRBV29-1 with TRBJ2-1; 12 bases line up with TRBD2. This CDR3 contains 16 residues. CDR1 is SQVTM, CDR2 ANQGSEA, per germline. J was trimmed by 4 bases and V by 6 bases; bases with no gene match: 10. The CDR3 sequence is CSVTGLAGRPYNEQFF. The CDR3 DNA sequence: TGCAGCGTCACGGGACTAGCGGGCCGACCGTACAATGAGCAGTTCTTC.

V usage is TRBV7-2 and J usage is TRBJ2-5; 8 bases agree with TRBD2. V lost 8 bases and J lost 5; bases outside the gene matches: 10. The length of the CDR3 is 14 residues. The V gene's germline CDR1 is SGHTA and CDR2 FQGNSA. CDR3 amino acids: CASGSGGALETQYF. The CDR3 DNA is TGTGCCAGCGGATCGGGGGGGGCCTTGGAGACCCAGTACTTC.

The J gene is TRBJ2-2, the V gene TRBV7-3; D not resolved. V was shortened by 0 bases and J by 1 base, with 3 bases between the two germline ends. The CDR3 extends over 14 amino acids. CDR1 is SGHTA and CDR2 is FQGTGA in the germline V gene. CDR3 nucleotide sequence: TGTGCCAGCAGCTTAACTCTGAACACCGGGGAGCTGTTTTTT. As protein: CASSLTLNTGELFF.

The genes are TRBV7-3 and TRBJ2-3; D remains unclear. The CDR3 contains 14 residues. V was trimmed by 2 bases and J by 1 base, leaving 7 bases between them. Germline assignment: CDR1 SGHTA and CDR2 FQGTGA. The DNA of the CDR3 is TGTGCCAGCAGCTTATTGGGCCGCACAGATACGCAGTATTTT. It yields the protein CASSLLGRTDTQYF.

The V gene is TRBV10-3, the J gene TRBJ2-5; a weak D match, TRBD2 (5 bases). The CDR3 is 10 amino acids. V lost 10 bases and J 5 bases, leaving 8 bases between the germline ends. Germline lookup yields CDR1 ENHRY and CDR2 SYGVKD. The CDR3 DNA reads as TGTGCCACCCGGGATGAGACCCAGTACTTC. This translates into CATRDETQYF.

This chain joins TRBV9 and TRBJ1-1; D gene uncertain. The CDR3 runs 12 residues. Trimming stripped 1 base from V and 8 bases from J, with 9 bases between. From germline, CDR1 is SGDLS and CDR2 YYNGEE. The CDR3 sequence: CASSVSGGEAFF. The CDR3 DNA reads TGTGCCAGCAGCGTATCTGGCGGGGAAGCTTTCTTT.

This rearrangement joins TRBV28 to TRBJ2-3, with 11 nucleotides matching TRBD1. With 6 bases clipped from V and 6 bases from J, the junction kept 14 bases outside the gene matches. Per germline, CDR1 MDHEN and CDR2 SYDVKM. The CDR3 contains 17 residues. Written as DNA, the CDR3 is TGTGCCAGCAGCAGCGATAGGACAGGGGGCTTGGGGGATACGCAGTATTTT. This encodes CASSSDRTGGLGDTQYF.

This chain connects TRBV18 to TRBJ2-1; a weak D match, TRBD1 (6 bases). Germline values: CDR1 KGHSH, CDR2 LQKENI. Trimming took 0 bases from V and 15 from J, leaving 15 bases between them. The CDR3 extends over 13 amino acids. CDR3 protein: CASSPPGTPESFF. The CDR3 nucleotides read TGTGCCAGCTCACCACCGGGGACACCAGAATCGTTCTTC.

V gene TRBV14 combines with J gene TRBJ1-1; D is uncertain. The CDR3 extends over 13 amino acids. Germline values: CDR1 SGHDN, CDR2 FVKESK. V shed 4 bases and J shed 3 bases, with 9 bases lying between them. The CDR3 DNA is TGTGCCAGCAGCCCCTTCCCCTACACTGAAGCTTTCTTT. Protein: CASSPFPYTEAFF.

This clone was seen just once. The chain is built from TRBV29-1 and TRBJ2-7; 8 nucleotides match TRBD1. The V and J ends lost 4 bases and 6 bases, in that order; junction bases with no gene match: 8. The germline V gene has CDR1 SQVTM and CDR2 ANQGSEA. The length of the CDR3 is 13 residues. CDR3 sequence (DNA): TGCAGCGTTGCGAGACAGGGGCCTACCGAGCAGTACTTC. It specifies CSVARQGPTEQYF.

V usage is TRBV7-6 and J usage is TRBJ2-1; D remains unclear. CDR1 and CDR2 (germline): SGHVS, FNYEAQ. This CDR3 is built from 17 residues. V was clipped by 2 bases and J by 0 bases, with 14 bases between them. The CDR3 coding sequence is TGTGCCAGCAGCTTACTCGCGCAGGATAGCTCCTACAATGAGCAGTTCTTC. Translating it yields CASSLLAQDSSYNEQFF.

The chain links TRBV25-1 to TRBJ2-7; D call uncertain. With 4 bases removed from V and 2 bases from J, the gap between germline ends came to 3 bases. The CDR3 runs to 11 residues. Per the germline V gene, CDR1 is MGHDK and CDR2 is SYGVNS. The CDR3 region is CASSGPYEQYF. Here the CDR3 DNA reads TGTGCCAGCAGTGGGCCCTACGAGCAGTACTTC.

This rearrangement joins TRBV9 to TRBJ2-3, with TRBD1 identical over 9 bases. J lost 5 bases, V lost 2 bases, and 9 bases had no gene match. Germline V lookup: CDR1 SGDLS, CDR2 YYNGEE. There are 16 residues in the CDR3. The CDR3 loop is CASSVNLGTGIDTQYF. The CDR3 DNA follows: TGTGCCAGCAGCGTGAACTTAGGGACAGGGATAGATACGCAGTATTTT.

This chain links TRBV5-4 with TRBJ2-7; 10 nucleotides line up with TRBD2. With 4 bases clipped from V and 3 bases from J, the junction kept 4 bases outside the gene matches. The CDR3 is 14 amino acids. CDR1 is SGHNT, CDR2 YYREEE, per germline (reference sequence). CDR3 loop: CASSPGLAFYEQYF. The CDR3 bases are TGTGCCAGCAGCCCGGGACTAGCGTTCTACGAGCAGTACTTC.

V and J are TRBV5-4 and TRBJ2-3, with TRBD2 matching 11 bases. V dropped 2 bases and J dropped 2; count of bases not matched to a gene: 7. The CDR3 length is 17 residues. CDR1 and CDR2 (germline): SGHNT, YYREEE (reference sequence). The CDR3 bases are TGTGCCAGCAGCTTACGACTAGCGGGAACCTTCACAGATACGCAGTATTTT. The encoded protein is CASSLRLAGTFTDTQYF.

The rearrangement links TRBV30 to TRBJ2-3, with 9 nucleotides matching TRBD1. Per the germline V gene, CDR1 is GTSNPN and CDR2 is SVGIG (reference sequence). This CDR3 contains 14 residues. V trimming: 5 bases; J trimming: 2 bases; junction bases outside the gene matches: 5. This chain's CDR3 is CAWSTGGSTDTQYF. The CDR3 bases are TGTGCCTGGTCGACAGGGGGTTCCACAGATACGCAGTATTTT. The full variable domain, its missing parts supplied by reference TRBV30 and TRBJ2-3, is SQTIHQWPATLVQPVGSPLSLECTVEGTSNPNLYWYRQAAGRGLQLLFYSVGIGQISSEVPQNLSASRPQDRQFILSSKKLLLSDSGFYLCAWSTGGSTDTQYFGPGTRLTVL.

The V and J genes are TRBV14 and TRBJ2-7; D is unresolved. Germline V lookup: CDR1 SGHDN, CDR2 FVKESK. V was cut by 1 base and J by 7 bases, with 5 bases left in between. There are 11 residues in the CDR3. CDR3 sequence reads: CASSQGGEQYF. The CDR3 DNA is TGTGCCAGCAGCCAAGGAGGTGAGCAGTACTTC.

In this sample, this clone turned up once. The chain combines TRBV19 with TRBJ2-5; D is undetermined. The CDR3 consists of 13 residues. Trimming took off 3 bases at V and 2 bases at J, with 7 bases between the two ends. The V gene's germline CDR1 is LNHDA and CDR2 SQIVND (reference sequence). In nucleotides, the CDR3 is TGTGCCAGTAGTATGTCGCAGCAAGAGACCCAGTACTTC. Translating it yields CASSMSQQETQYF.

The V and J genes are TRBV7-9 and TRBJ2-5; no firm D call. Germline V gene lookup returns CDR1 SEHNR and CDR2 FQNEAQ (reference sequence). The CDR3 has 13 amino acids. Trimming took off 3 bases at V and 3 bases at J, with 8 bases between the two ends. The CDR3 DNA reads as TGTGCCAGCAGCTTCCCCCTTGAAGAGACCCAGTACTTC. Its protein product is CASSFPLEETQYF.

This clone was detected a few times. This chain joins TRBV11-3 and TRBJ2-5; 10 nucleotides match TRBD2. Looked up from germline, CDR1 is SGHNT and CDR2 is YENEEA. CDR3 size: 16 residues. V lost 5 bases, J lost 3 bases, and 9 bases stayed unmatched. CDR3 sequence (DNA): TGTGCCAGCAGCACCCCTAGCGGGAGAGGGGAAGAGACCCAGTACTTC. Its protein product is CASSTPSGRGEETQYF.

This rearrangement joins TRBV9 to TRBJ2-3; D is perhaps TRBD2 (6 bases). Germline assignment: CDR1 SGDLS and CDR2 YYNGEE. The V gene lost 7 bases and the J gene lost 0 bases, with 15 bases spanning the gap. This CDR3 has 15 residues. In DNA form, the CDR3 reads TGTGCCAGCTCGATTTTTAGCGGTAGCACAGATACGCAGTATTTT. Translation: CASSIFSGSTDTQYF.

The rearrangement links TRBV7-9 to TRBJ2-1, with 10 positions matching TRBD2. Germline V gene lookup returns CDR1 SEHNR and CDR2 FQNEAQ (reference sequence). V gave up 6 bases and J gave up 5 bases; unmatched junction bases: 4. The CDR3 has 14 residues. The CDR3 DNA reads TGTGCCAGCAGGCTAGGACTAGCGGACAATGAGCAGTTCTTC. Translated, it gives CASRLGLADNEQFF.

The chain carries TRBV15 and TRBJ2-7; TRBD2 matches at 9 bases. This CDR3 is 16 amino acids long. Trimming at V came to 1 base and at J to 7 bases, leaving 11 bases not matched to a gene. CDR1 is LNHNV, CDR2 YYDKDF, per germline (reference sequence). The CDR3 protein is CATSRGWGEAGGEQYF. The CDR3 DNA follows: TGTGCCACCAGCAGAGGGTGGGGTGAGGCGGGAGGGGAGCAGTACTTC.

The rearrangement links TRBV18 to TRBJ2-1, with 7 positions matching TRBD2. Losses at the gene ends were 0 bases for V and 3 bases for J; bases not matched to a gene: 8. CDR3 length: 17 residues. The germline V gene encodes CDR1 KGHSH and CDR2 LQKENI. CDR3 in DNA: TGTGCCAGCTCACCACCGCTAGCGGAAAGGGGCTACAATGAGCAGTTCTTC. It yields the protein CASSPPLAERGYNEQFF.

The V call is TRBV30, the J call TRBJ2-1, with TRBD2 as a possible D gene (5 bases). This CDR3 has 15 amino acids. Per germline, CDR1 GTSNPN and CDR2 SVGIG (reference sequence). The ends were cut back, 4 bases at V and 10 bases at J, with 23 bases in the middle. The CDR3 DNA is TGTGCCTGGACCTCCGGTCAGCCCGCCTCGGGGGAGCAGTTCTTC. It is translated as CAWTSGQPASGEQFF.

In this sample, this clone turned up once. The rearrangement links TRBV5-1 to TRBJ2-3; 9 positions agree with TRBD2. CDR1 SGHRS and CDR2 YFSETQ come from the germline V gene. Trimming removed 2 bases from V and 0 bases from J; junction bases left unmatched: 1. The CDR3 contains 15 residues. For the CDR3, the DNA is TGCGCCAGCAGCTTCACTAGCGGGAGCACAGATACGCAGTATTTT. Protein sequence: CASSFTSGSTDTQYF.

The J gene is TRBJ2-1, the V gene TRBV4-1; 8 nucleotides line up with TRBD2. The CDR3 has 14 residues. The ends lost 3 bases at V and 5 bases at J; junction bases unmatched: 3. Per germline, CDR1 MGHRA and CDR2 YSYEKL. The CDR3 DNA reads as TGCGCCAGCAGCCATGGGCGGGAGGACAATGAGCAGTTCTTC. Its translation: CASSHGREDNEQFF.

In this sample, this clone turned up once. The chain has TRBV6-1 and TRBJ1-1; D is ambiguous. The CDR3 extends over 14 amino acids. Germline CDR1 reads MNHNS; CDR2 reads SASEGT. Trimming removed 8 bases from V and 0 bases from J, with 13 bases in between. CDR3 DNA: TGTGCCAGCTTGGCAGTAATTATGAACACTGAAGCTTTCTTT. Residues: CASLAVIMNTEAFF.

The chain links TRBV5-6 to TRBJ2-2, with D unclear. The CDR3 is 14 amino acids. The germline V and J ends were trimmed by 0 bases and 1 base, with 4 bases remaining between them. The germline V gene has CDR1 SGHDT and CDR2 YYEEEE. The CDR3 protein is CASSLDWNTGELFF. CDR3 nucleotide sequence: TGTGCCAGCAGCTTGGACTGGAACACCGGGGAGCTGTTTTTT.